The 16 T cell receptor beta chains below come from one sample, sequenced in a study of CD8+ T cells in alopecia areata. Extracted RNA was reverse transcribed into cDNA, the sequencing template. TCRdb's table, derived via immunoSEQ multiplex PCR, lists solely in-frame clones and lacks some. The repertoire includes about 110,000 clones, roughly 55% of them detected once, and 20% to 25% sits in the top ten. Sequenced: NKG2D-low CD8+ T cells sorted from blood. Receptors originate from a human donor with alopecia areata.

This clone came up once. The rearrangement joins TRBV15 to TRBJ1-5; TRBD1 matches 8 bases. The CDR3 is 15 residues long. The V gene's germline CDR1 is LNHNV and CDR2 YYDKDF (reference sequence). Trimming took 3 bases from V and 1 from J; bases not matched to a gene: 2. CDR3 nucleotide sequence: TGTGCCACCAGCAGGGACAGGGCAAGCAATCAGCCCCAGCATTTT. It encodes CATSRDRASNQPQHF.

This clone was observed a single time. The gene calls are TRBV10-3 and TRBJ2-2; D is unresolved. This CDR3 region has 15 residues. Germline V gives CDR1 ENHRY, CDR2 SYGVKD. Trimming shortened V by 4 bases and J by 1 base, and 10 bases separated the two germline ends. The CDR3 loop reads CAISVRAENTGELFF. CDR3 DNA sequence: TGTGCCATCAGTGTCAGAGCTGAGAACACCGGGGAGCTGTTTTTT.

V usage is TRBV4-1 and J usage is TRBJ2-7; D gene ambiguous. The germline V gene has CDR1 MGHRA and CDR2 YSYEKL. This CDR3 is built from 11 residues. The germline V and J ends were trimmed by 4 bases and 5 bases, with 6 bases remaining between them. The CDR3, as DNA: TGCGCCAGCAGCCGAGGCAACGAGCAGTACTTC. As protein: CASSRGNEQYF.

The chain employs TRBV28 and TRBJ2-7; 13 bases match TRBD2. This CDR3 region has 16 residues. Per the germline V gene, CDR1 is MDHEN and CDR2 is SYDVKM. With V trimmed by 1 base and J by 6 bases, 6 bases remained unmatched. The CDR3 loop reads CASSLYGTSGIPEQYF. In nucleotides, the CDR3 is TGTGCCAGCAGTTTATACGGGACTAGCGGGATTCCCGAGCAGTACTTC.

The J gene is TRBJ2-1, the V gene TRBV2, with 9 bases fitting TRBD2. The V gene end was trimmed by 6 bases and the J gene end by 9 bases; junction bases not matched to a gene: 21. The CDR3 covers 18 residues. Germline lookup yields CDR1 SNHLY and CDR2 FYNNEI. The CDR3 DNA is TGTGCCAGCAGCGGCGACTTTCTACTAGCGGGCCTTGACGGTGAGCAGTTCTTC. Its protein is CASSGDFLLAGLDGEQFF.

This clone was seen only a few times. Germline and junction disagree at one end, which may indicate a read error. The chain couples TRBV28 to TRBJ1-1, with D possibly TRBD1 on 5 matching bases. CDR1 is MDHEN and CDR2 is SYDVKM in the germline V gene. The CDR3 sequence is 13 residues long. The CDR3 DNA follows: TGTGCCAGCTGTTTCTTACAGGACACTGAAGCTTTCTTT. The encoded protein is CASCFLQDTEAFF.

This sequence joins TRBV2 and TRBJ2-2; 7 bases agree with TRBD2. CDR3 length: 15 residues. V lost 5 bases and J lost 4; bases outside the gene matches: 7. CDR1 SNHLY and CDR2 FYNNEI come from the germline V gene. CDR3 region: CASSWTRLTTGELFF. CDR3 sequence (DNA): TGTGCCAGCAGTTGGACTAGACTAACCACCGGGGAGCTGTTTTTT.

The V gene is TRBV18, the J gene TRBJ2-3, with 7 bases fitting TRBD2. CDR1 is KGHSH and CDR2 is LQKENI in the germline V gene. With 2 bases clipped from V and 4 bases from J, the junction kept 6 bases outside the gene matches. CDR3 length: 15 amino acids. The CDR3 nucleotides read TGTGCCAGCTCACCATATGAGACTAGCCCAGATACGCAGTATTTT. Protein sequence: CASSPYETSPDTQYF.

Note on this clone: Additional DNA sequences in this sample encode the identical CDR3. The chain employs TRBV7-2 and TRBJ2-7, with a weak D call TRBD2 (5 bases). V was cut by 3 bases and J by 2 bases, with 5 bases left in between. The CDR3 consists of 12 residues. Germline-derived CDR1 and CDR2 are SGHTA and FQGNSA. The CDR3 spells CASSLGAYEQYF. The DNA for the CDR3 is TGTGCCAGCAGCTTGGGAGCCTACGAGCAGTACTTC.

This chain uses TRBV6-5 with TRBJ2-1; TRBD1 or TRBD2 may be the D gene (6 bases each). CDR1 MNHEY and CDR2 SVGAGI come from the germline V gene. Trimming removed 0 bases at V and 6 bases at J, with 15 bases between. The CDR3 spans 16 residues. CDR3 sequence reads: CASSYSLGGSTNEQFF. CDR3 sequence (DNA): TGTGCCAGCAGTTACTCATTGGGGGGCTCTACCAATGAGCAGTTCTTC.

This chain connects TRBV2 to TRBJ1-2, with D tentatively TRBD1 (5 bases). V was clipped by 3 bases and J by 7 bases, with 12 bases between them. The germline gives CDR1 SNHLY, CDR2 FYNNEI. The CDR3 runs to 13 residues. The CDR3 region has the DNA TGTGCCAGCAGTGATGGAGGGGCGGGTGGCTACACCTTC. Amino acid sequence: CASSDGGAGGYTF.

This sequence joins TRBV27 and TRBJ2-7, with D possibly being TRBD1 (6 bases). V lost 0 bases, J lost 5 bases, and 20 bases lay in between. The CDR3 has 17 residues. Germline CDR1 is MNHEY and CDR2 is SMNVEV (reference sequence). The CDR3 here is CASSLSTRAYRAHEQYF. The CDR3 DNA is TGTGCCAGCAGTTTATCGACAAGGGCGTACAGGGCCCACGAGCAGTACTTC.

This clone was counted once. The rearrangement joins TRBV27 to TRBJ2-1; 9 bases are shared with TRBD2. The CDR3 consists of 15 residues. The germline V gene encodes CDR1 MNHEY and CDR2 SMNVEV (reference sequence). V lost 2 bases to trimming and J lost 6 bases; unmatched junction nucleotides: 5. The CDR3 coding sequence is TGTGCCAGCAGTTTAATAGCGGGAGTCAGCAATGAGCAGTTCTTC. This translates into CASSLIAGVSNEQFF.

This clone has a single count. V usage is TRBV6-6 and J usage is TRBJ2-7; TRBD2 agrees at 11 bases. Per germline, CDR1 MNHNY and CDR2 SVGAGI (reference sequence). Trimming cost V 6 bases and J 0 bases; bases outside gene matches: 4. This CDR3 contains 15 residues. The CDR3 nucleotides are TGTGCCAGCAGCCAACTAGCGGGAGTCTCCTACGAGCAGTACTTC. Translated, it gives CASSQLAGVSYEQYF.

The CDR3 nucleotides are TGTGCCAGCAGGGGGGACAGAACCTACGAGCAGTACTTC. It codes for CASRGDRTYEQYF. V usage is TRBV7-9 and J usage is TRBJ2-7; 7 positions match TRBD1. CDR3 length: 13 residues. Looked up from germline, CDR1 is SEHNR and CDR2 is FQNEAQ (reference sequence). With 6 bases clipped from V and 2 bases from J, the junction kept 4 bases outside the gene matches.

This chain uses TRBV14 with TRBJ2-5, with 9 bases lining up with TRBD2. J gave up 4 bases and V 2 bases, and 8 bases lay outside the gene matches. This CDR3 has 16 amino acids. Germline V lookup: CDR1 SGHDN, CDR2 FVKESK. CDR3 loop: CASSQFAGGPVETQYF. CDR3 bases: TGTGCCAGCAGCCAATTCGCGGGAGGGCCGGTAGAGACCCAGTACTTC.